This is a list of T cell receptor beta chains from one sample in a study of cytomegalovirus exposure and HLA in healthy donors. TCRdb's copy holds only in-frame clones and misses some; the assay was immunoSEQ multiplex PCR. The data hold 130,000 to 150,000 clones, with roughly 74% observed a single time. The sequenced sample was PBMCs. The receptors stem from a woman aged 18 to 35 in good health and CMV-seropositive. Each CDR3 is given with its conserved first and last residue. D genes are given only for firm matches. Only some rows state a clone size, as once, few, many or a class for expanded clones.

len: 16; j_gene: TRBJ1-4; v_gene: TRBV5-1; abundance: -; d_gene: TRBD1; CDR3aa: CASSFGAQTGGEKLFF; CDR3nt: TGCGCCAGCAGCTTCGGAGCGCAGACAGGGGGCGAAAAACTGTTTTTT
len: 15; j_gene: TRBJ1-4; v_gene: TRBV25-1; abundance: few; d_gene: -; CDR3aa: CASSERGALGEKLFF; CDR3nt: TGTGCCAGCAGTGAACGGGGGGCTCTCGGGGAAAAACTGTTTTTT
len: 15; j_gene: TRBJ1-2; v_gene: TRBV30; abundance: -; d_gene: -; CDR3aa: CAWSVFGLINYGYTF; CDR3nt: TGTGCCTGGAGTGTATTCGGTCTAATTAACTATGGCTACACCTTC
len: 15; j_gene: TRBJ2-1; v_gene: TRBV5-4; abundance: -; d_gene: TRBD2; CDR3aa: CASSLEASGYNEQFF; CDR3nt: TGTGCCAGCAGCTTGGAAGCTAGCGGATACAATGAGCAGTTCTTC
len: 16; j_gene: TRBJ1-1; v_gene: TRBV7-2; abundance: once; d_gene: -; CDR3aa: CASSSRTGRGNTEAFF; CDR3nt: TGTGCCAGCAGCTCACGAACAGGGAGGGGGAACACTGAAGCTTTCTTT
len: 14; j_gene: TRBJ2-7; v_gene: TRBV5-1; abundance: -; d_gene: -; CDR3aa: CASRGVGPSYEQYF; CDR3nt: TGCGCCAGCAGAGGGGTGGGGCCCTCCTACGAGCAGTACTTC
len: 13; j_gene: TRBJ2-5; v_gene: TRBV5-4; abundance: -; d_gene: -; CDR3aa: CASSLGQKETQYF; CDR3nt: TGTGCCAGCAGCTTGGGACAGAAGGAGACCCAGTACTTC
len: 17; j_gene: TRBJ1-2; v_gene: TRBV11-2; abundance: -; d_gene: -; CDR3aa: CASSLSGQPFGAYGYTF; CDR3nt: TGTGCCAGCAGCTTAAGCGGACAGCCATTCGGAGCCTATGGCTACACCTTC
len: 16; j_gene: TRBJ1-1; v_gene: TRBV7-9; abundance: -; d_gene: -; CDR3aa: CASSGGETGRGTEAFF; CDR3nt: TGTGCCAGCAGCGGGGGGGAGACAGGTAGGGGCACTGAAGCTTTCTTT
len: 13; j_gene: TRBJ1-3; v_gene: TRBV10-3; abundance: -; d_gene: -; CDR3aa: CAVRGTWGNTIYF; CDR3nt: TGTGCCGTCCGGGGGACGTGGGGAAACACCATATATTTT
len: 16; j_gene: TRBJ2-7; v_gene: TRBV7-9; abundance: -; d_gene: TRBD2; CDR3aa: CASSLVQSGGAYEQYF; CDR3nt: TGTGCCAGCAGCTTAGTCCAGAGCGGGGGGGCCTACGAGCAGTACTTC
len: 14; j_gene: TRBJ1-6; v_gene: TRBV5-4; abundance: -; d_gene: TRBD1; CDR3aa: CASSAQTGLSPLHF; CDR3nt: TGTGCCAGCAGCGCCCAGACAGGGCTTTCACCCCTCCACTTT
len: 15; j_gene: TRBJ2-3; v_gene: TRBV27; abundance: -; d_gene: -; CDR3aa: CASSSRGPGWDTQYF; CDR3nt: TGTGCCAGCAGTTCGCGGGGGCCAGGGTGGGATACGCAGTATTTT
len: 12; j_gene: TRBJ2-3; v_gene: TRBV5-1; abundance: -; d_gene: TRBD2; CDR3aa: CASRSSGGPQYF; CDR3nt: TGCGCCAGCAGGTCTAGCGGGGGCCCGCAGTATTTT
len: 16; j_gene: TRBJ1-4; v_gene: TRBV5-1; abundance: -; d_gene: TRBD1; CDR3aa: CASSPGQGDGLGKLFF; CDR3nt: TGCGCCAGCAGCCCGGGACAGGGGGACGGTTTGGGAAAACTGTTTTTT
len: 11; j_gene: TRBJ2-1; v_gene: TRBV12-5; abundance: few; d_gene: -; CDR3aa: CASGLGQWQFF; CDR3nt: TGTGCTAGTGGTTTGGGTCAATGGCAGTTCTTC
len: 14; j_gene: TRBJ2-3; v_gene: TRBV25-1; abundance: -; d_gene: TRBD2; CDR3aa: CASSLAASTDTQYF; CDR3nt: TGTGCCAGCTCCCTAGCGGCTAGCACAGATACGCAGTATTTT
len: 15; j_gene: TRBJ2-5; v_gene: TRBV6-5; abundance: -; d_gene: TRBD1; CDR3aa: CASSYRGQGARLEYF; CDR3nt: TGTGCCAGCAGTTACAGGGGACAGGGGGCTCGGCTGGAGTACTTC
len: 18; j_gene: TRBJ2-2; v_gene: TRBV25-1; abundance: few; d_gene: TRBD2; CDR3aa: CASTPTPDLAANTGELFF; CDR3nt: TGTGCCAGCACCCCGACCCCCGACCTAGCGGCGAACACCGGGGAGCTGTTTTTT
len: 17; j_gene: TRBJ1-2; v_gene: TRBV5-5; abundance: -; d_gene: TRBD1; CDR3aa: CASSPTAGQGPYRGYTF; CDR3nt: TGTGCCAGCAGCCCCACAGCAGGACAGGGCCCCTATCGCGGCTACACCTTC
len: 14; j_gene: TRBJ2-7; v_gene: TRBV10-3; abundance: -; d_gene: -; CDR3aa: CAIRGTESSYEQYF; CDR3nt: TGTGCCATCCGGGGGACCGAGAGCTCCTACGAGCAGTACTTC
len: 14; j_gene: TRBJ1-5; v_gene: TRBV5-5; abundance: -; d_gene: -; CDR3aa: CASSRTGWNQPQHF; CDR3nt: TGTGCCAGCAGCCGAACAGGGTGGAATCAGCCCCAGCATTTT
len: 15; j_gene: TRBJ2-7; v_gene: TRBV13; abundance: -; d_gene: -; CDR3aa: CASSLGGTSHYEQYF; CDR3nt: TGTGCCAGCAGCTTAGGTGGGACATCGCACTACGAGCAGTACTTC
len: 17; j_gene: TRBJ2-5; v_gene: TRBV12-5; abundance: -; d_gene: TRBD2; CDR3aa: CASGLPSGGLYQETQYF; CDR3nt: TGTGCTAGTGGTTTGCCTAGCGGGGGCCTGTACCAAGAGACCCAGTACTTC
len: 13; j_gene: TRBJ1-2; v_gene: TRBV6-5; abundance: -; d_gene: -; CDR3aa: CASRQRGVEGYTF; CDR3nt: TGTGCCAGCAGACAACGCGGCGTGGAGGGCTACACCTTC
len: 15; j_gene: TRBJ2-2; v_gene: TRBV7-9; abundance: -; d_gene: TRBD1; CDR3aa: CASSFDRANTGELFF; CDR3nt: TGTGCCAGCAGCTTCGACAGGGCCAACACCGGGGAGCTGTTTTTT
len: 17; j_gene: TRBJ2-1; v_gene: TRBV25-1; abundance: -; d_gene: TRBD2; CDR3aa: CASSVDQTSANHNEQFF; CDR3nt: TGTGCCAGCAGTGTAGATCAGACTAGCGCTAATCACAATGAGCAGTTCTTC
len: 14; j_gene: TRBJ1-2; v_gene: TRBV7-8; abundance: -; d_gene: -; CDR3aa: CASSSYLANYGYTF; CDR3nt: TGTGCCAGCAGCTCCTATCTAGCTAACTATGGCTACACCTTC
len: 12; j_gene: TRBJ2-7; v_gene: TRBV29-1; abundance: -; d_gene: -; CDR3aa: CSVEGQGYEQYF; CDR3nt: TGCAGCGTTGAAGGGCAGGGCTACGAGCAGTACTTC
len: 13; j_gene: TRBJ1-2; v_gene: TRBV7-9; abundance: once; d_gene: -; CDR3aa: CASSLQLNYGYTF; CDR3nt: TGTGCCAGCAGCTTACAACTCAACTATGGCTACACCTTC
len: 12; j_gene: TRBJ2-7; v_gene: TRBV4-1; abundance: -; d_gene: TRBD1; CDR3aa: CASSLPGQGQYF; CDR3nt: TGCGCCAGCAGCCTACCAGGACAGGGGCAGTACTTC
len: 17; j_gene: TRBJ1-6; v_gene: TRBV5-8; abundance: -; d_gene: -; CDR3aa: CASSLTWAGKAGSPLHF; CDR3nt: TGTGCCAGCAGCTTGACGTGGGCAGGCAAGGCGGGATCACCCCTCCACTTT
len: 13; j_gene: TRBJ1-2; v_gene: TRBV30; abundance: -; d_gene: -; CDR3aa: CAWSWRLRYGYTF; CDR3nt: TGTGCCTGGAGTTGGAGGTTAAGATATGGCTACACCTTC
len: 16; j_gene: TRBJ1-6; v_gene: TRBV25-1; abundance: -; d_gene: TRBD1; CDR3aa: CASSAARTGRDSPLHF; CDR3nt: TGTGCCAGCAGTGCGGCCAGGACAGGGAGGGATTCACCCCTCCACTTT
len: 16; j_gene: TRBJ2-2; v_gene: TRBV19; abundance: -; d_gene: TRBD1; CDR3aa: CASSRRQGADTGELFF; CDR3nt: TGTGCCAGTAGTCGCCGACAGGGGGCCGACACCGGGGAGCTGTTTTTT
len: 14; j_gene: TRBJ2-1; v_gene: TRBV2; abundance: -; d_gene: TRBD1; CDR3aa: CASRTGTAYNEQFF; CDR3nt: TGTGCCAGCAGGACCGGGACAGCCTACAATGAGCAGTTCTTC
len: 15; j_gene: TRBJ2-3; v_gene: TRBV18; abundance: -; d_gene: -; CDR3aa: CASSWTGGSTDTQYF; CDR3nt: TGTGCCAGCTCGTGGACTGGCGGGAGCACAGATACGCAGTATTTT
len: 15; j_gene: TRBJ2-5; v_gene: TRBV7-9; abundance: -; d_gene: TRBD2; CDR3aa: CASSLVAGGPETQYF; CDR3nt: TGTGCCAGCAGCTTAGTTGCGGGGGGGCCAGAGACCCAGTACTTC
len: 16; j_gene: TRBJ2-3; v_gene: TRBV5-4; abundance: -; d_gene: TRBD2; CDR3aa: CASSLERDSPWDTQYF; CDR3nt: TGTGCCAGCAGCTTGGAGCGGGACTCTCCTTGGGATACGCAGTATTTT
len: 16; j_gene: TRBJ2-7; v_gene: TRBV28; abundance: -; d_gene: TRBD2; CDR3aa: CASRVASSGGTYEQYF; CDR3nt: TGTGCCAGCAGGGTTGCGTCTAGCGGGGGAACCTACGAGCAGTACTTC
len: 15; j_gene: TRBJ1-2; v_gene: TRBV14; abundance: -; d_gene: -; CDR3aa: CASSRDSIANYGYTF; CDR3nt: TGTGCCAGCAGCCGCGACTCGATCGCTAACTATGGCTACACCTTC